This T cell receptor beta chain was obtained from a study of T cells in Graves' hyperthyroidism and ophthalmopathy. Notes on the study in general: In blood, most of the thyroid clonotypes expanded above 0.001 were also present.

As to this clonotype: The antigen is undetermined.

Unmatched junction bases numbered 7, after V lost 7 bases and J lost 7 bases. Germline lookup yields CDR1 SGDLS and CDR2 YYNGEE. The CDR3 contains 14 residues. Used for diagnoses were clinical symptoms, serum thyroxine and TRAb, thyroid ultrasound and orbital computed tomography. Amplification of TCR beta CDR3 regions was performed using RNA transcripts as template. HTBI primers were employed in a first-round RT-PCR of the TCR CDR3. TCRdb recomputed calls from the multiplex PCR reads with MiXCR, one row per CDR3 protein. The repertoire consists of a few hundred thousand distinct CDR3 sequences, with about half occurring once and the leading ten covering about 7.8%.

Material for sequencing was peripheral blood or thyroid tissue (not recorded which). The clonotype originates from a woman between 18 and 29 years old with Graves' hyperthyroidism. The rearrangement links TRBV9 to TRBJ1-6; 8 nucleotides match TRBD1. CDR3 amino acids: CASRDRTNNSPLHF. In DNA, the CDR3 is TGTGCCAGCCGGGACAGGACCAACAATTCACCCCTCCACTTT.